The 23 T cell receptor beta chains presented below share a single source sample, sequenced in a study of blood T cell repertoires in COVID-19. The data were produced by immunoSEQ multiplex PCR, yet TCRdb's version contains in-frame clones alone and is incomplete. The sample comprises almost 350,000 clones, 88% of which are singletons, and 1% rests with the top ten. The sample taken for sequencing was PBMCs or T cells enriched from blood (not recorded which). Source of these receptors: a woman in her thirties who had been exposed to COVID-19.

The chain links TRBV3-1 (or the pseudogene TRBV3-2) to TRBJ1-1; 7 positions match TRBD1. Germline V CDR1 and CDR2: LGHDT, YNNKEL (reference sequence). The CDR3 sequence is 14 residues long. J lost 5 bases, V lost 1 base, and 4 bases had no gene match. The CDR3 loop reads CASSQGQGRTEAFF. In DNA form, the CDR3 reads TGTGCCAGCAGCCAAGGACAGGGCCGGACTGAAGCTTTCTTT.

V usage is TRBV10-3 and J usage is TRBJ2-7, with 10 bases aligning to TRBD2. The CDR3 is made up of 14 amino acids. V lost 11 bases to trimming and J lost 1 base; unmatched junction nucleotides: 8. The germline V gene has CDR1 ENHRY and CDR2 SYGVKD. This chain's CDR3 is CAARGTSASYEQYF. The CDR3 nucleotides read TGTGCCGCGAGAGGGACTAGCGCATCCTACGAGCAGTACTTC.

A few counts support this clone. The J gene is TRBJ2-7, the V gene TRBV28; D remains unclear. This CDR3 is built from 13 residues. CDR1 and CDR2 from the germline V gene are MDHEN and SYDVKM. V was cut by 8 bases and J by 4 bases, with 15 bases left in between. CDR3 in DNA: TGTGCCAGCGCCGCCTTCAACGGGTACGAGCAGTACTTC. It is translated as CASAAFNGYEQYF.

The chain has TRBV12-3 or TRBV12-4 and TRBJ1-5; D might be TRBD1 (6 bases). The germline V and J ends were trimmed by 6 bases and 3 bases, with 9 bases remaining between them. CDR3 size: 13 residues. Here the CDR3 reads CASRRQVNQPQHF. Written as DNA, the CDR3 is TGTGCCAGCAGACGACAGGTCAATCAGCCCCAGCATTTT.

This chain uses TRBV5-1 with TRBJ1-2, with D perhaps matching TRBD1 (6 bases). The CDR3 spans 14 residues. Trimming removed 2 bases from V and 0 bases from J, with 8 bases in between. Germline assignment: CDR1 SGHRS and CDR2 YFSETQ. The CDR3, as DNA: TGCGCCAGCAGCTTAAACAGGGCTAACTATGGCTACACCTTC. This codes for CASSLNRANYGYTF.

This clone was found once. The CDR3 DNA follows: TGTGCCAGCAGCTTGCAAGGGACTAGTTACACCGGGGAGCTGTTTTTT. This codes for CASSLQGTSYTGELFF. The V and J genes are TRBV7-2 and TRBJ2-2, with 8 bases identical to TRBD2. The CDR3 has 16 residues. Germline CDR1 SGHTA, CDR2 FQGNSA. With V trimmed by 3 bases and J by 3 bases, 6 bases remained unmatched.

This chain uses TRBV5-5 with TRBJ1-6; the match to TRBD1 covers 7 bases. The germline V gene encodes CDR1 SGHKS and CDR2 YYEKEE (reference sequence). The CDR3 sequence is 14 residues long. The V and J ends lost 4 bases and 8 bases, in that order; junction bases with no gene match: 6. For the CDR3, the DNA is TGTGCCAGCAGCGGGGACAGATTGGATTCACCCCTCCACTTT. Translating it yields CASSGDRLDSPLHF.

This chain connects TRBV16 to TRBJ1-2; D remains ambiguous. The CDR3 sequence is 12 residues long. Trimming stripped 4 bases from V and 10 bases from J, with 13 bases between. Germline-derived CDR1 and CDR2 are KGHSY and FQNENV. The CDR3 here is CASSPRSLPYTF. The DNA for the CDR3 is TGTGCCAGCAGCCCACGGAGTCTGCCCTACACCTTC.

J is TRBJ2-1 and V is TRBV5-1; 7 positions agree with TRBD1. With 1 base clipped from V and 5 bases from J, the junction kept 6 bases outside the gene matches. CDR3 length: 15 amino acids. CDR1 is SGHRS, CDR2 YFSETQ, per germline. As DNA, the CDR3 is TGCGCCAGCAGCTTGACCGTGACAGGGAACAATGAGCAGTTCTTC. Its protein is CASSLTVTGNNEQFF.

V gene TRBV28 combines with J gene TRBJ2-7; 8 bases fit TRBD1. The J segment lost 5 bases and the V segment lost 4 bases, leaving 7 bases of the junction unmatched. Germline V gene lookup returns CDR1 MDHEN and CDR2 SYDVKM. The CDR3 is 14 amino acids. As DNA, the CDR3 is TGTGCCAGCAGTTCGACAGGGGTGGTGGACGAGCAGTACTTC. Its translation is CASSSTGVVDEQYF.

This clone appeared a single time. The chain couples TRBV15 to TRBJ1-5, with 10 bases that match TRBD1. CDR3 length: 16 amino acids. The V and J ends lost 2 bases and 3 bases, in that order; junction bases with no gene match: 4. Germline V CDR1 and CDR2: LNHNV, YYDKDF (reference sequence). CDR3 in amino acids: CATSRMGTGANQPQHF. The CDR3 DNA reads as TGTGCCACCAGCAGAATGGGGACAGGGGCCAATCAGCCCCAGCATTTT.

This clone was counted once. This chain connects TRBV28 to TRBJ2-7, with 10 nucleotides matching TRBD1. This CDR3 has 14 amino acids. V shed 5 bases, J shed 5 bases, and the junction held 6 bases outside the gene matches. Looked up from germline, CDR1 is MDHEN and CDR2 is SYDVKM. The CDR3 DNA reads TGTGCCAGCAGTCCTGGACAGGGGGGCCACGAGCAGTACTTC. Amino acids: CASSPGQGGHEQYF.

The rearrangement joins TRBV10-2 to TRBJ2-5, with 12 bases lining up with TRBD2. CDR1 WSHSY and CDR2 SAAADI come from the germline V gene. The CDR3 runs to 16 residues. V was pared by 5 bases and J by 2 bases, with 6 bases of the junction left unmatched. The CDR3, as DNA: TGCGCCAGCAGTAGACTAGCGGGAGCGGAACAAGAGACCCAGTACTTC. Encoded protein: CASSRLAGAEQETQYF.

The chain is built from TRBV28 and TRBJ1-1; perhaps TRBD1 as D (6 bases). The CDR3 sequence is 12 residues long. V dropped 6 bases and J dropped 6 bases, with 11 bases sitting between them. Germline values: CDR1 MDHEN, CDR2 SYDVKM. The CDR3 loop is CASSRQVAEAFF. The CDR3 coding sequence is TGTGCCAGCAGCCGACAGGTCGCTGAAGCTTTCTTT.

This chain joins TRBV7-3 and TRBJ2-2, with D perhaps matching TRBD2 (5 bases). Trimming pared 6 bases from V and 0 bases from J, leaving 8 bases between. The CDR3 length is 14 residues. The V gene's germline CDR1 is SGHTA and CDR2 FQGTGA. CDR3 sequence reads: CASSPSPNTGELFF. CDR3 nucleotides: TGTGCCAGCAGTCCTAGCCCGAACACCGGGGAGCTGTTTTTT.

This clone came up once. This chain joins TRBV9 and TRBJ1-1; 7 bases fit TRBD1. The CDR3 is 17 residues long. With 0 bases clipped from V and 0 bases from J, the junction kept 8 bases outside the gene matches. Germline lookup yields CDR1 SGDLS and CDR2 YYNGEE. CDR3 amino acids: CASSVAVGQAMNTEAFF. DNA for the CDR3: TGTGCCAGCAGCGTAGCGGTCGGACAGGCCATGAACACTGAAGCTTTCTTT.

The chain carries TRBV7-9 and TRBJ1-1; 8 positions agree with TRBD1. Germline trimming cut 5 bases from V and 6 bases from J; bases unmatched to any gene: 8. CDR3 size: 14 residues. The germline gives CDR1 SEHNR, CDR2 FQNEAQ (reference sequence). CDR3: CASSTGQGRAEAFF. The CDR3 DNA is TGTGCCAGCAGCACCGGACAGGGAAGGGCTGAAGCTTTCTTT.

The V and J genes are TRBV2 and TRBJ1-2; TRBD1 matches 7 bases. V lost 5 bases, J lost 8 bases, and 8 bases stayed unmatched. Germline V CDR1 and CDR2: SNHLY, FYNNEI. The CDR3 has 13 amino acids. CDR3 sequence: CASSQDRAGGYTF. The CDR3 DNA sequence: TGTGCCAGCAGTCAAGACAGGGCCGGAGGCTACACCTTC.

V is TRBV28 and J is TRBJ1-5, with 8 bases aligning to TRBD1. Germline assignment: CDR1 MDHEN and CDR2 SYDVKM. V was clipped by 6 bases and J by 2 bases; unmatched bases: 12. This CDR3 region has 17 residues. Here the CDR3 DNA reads TGTGCCAGCAGCTCCGGACAGGGAATATGGGGCAATCAGCCCCAGCATTTT. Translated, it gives CASSSGQGIWGNQPQHF.

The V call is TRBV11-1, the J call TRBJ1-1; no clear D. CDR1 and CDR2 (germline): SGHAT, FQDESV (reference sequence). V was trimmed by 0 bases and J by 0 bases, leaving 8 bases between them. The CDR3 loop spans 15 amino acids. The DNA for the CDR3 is TGTGCCAGCAGCTTAGCGGGCCGGATGAACACTGAAGCTTTCTTT. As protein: CASSLAGRMNTEAFF.

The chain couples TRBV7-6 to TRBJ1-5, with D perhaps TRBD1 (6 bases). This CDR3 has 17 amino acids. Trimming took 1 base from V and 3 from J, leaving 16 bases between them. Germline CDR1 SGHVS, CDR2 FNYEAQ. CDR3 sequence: CASSLGRWQGHNQPQHF. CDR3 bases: TGTGCCAGCAGCTTAGGGAGGTGGCAGGGACACAATCAGCCCCAGCATTTT.

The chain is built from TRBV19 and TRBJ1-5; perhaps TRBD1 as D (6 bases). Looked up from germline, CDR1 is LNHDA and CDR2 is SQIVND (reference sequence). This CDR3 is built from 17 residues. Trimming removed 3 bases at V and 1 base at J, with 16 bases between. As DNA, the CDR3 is TGTGCCAGTAGTATTGAGAGGGGGGGACAAAGCAATCAGCCCCAGCATTTT. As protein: CASSIERGGQSNQPQHF. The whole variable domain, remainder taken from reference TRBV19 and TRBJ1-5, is DGGITQSPKYLFRKEGQNVTLSCEQNLNHDAMYWYRQDPGQGLRLIYYSQIVNDFQKGDIAEGYSVSREKKESFPLTVTSAQKNPTAFYLCASSIERGGQSNQPQHFGDGTRLSIL.

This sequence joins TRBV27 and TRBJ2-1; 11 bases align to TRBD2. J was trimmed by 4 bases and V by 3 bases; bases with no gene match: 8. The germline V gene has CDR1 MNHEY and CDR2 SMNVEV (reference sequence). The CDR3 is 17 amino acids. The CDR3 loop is CASSFFAGTSGYNEQFF. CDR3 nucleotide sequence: TGTGCCAGCAGTTTTTTCGCCGGGACTAGCGGATACAATGAGCAGTTCTTC.